These 14 T cell receptor beta chains were sequenced from one sample in a study of T cell repertoires in cytomegalovirus infection. In TCRdb, the reads were re-called with MiXCR into one record per CDR3 protein. Among 400,000 or so distinct CDR3 sequences listed, under 40% were seen once. Material for sequencing was PBMCs. These receptors originate from a human donor in good health (CMV status not recorded). Some clones in this sample may be carry-over from other donors' samples.

This clonotype has only a few counts. The chain is built from TRBV27 and TRBJ1-2, with D perhaps matching TRBD1 (6 bases). Trimming shortened V by 3 bases and J by 5 bases, and 10 bases separated the two germline ends. The CDR3 loop spans 13 amino acids. From germline, CDR1 is MNHEY and CDR2 SMNVEV (reference sequence). This CDR3 reads CASSFFQGYGYTF. Written as DNA, the CDR3 is TGTGCCAGCAGTTTCTTTCAGGGGTATGGCTACACCTTC.

This clonotype was seen at least ten times. This sequence joins TRBV7-2 and TRBJ2-1, with a weak D call TRBD1 (6 bases). The CDR3 is 15 amino acids. CDR1 is SGHTA and CDR2 is FQGNSA in the germline V gene. The ends were cut back, 5 bases at V and 3 bases at J, with 14 bases in the middle. The CDR3 region has the DNA TGTGCCAGCAGCCTCTCAGACAGGTACTACAATGAGCAGTTCTTC. Translating it yields CASSLSDRYYNEQFF.

A word on this clonotype: A read error is likely, as this CDR3 ends without the conserved phenylalanine or tryptophan. The V gene is TRBV7-6, the J gene TRBJ2-5; TRBD2 aligns across 8 bases. Trimming removed 8 bases from V and 1 base from J; junction bases left unmatched: 12. This CDR3 spans 16 amino acids. Germline V gives CDR1 SGHVS, CDR2 FNYEAQ. The chain's CDR3 is CASAWGGGTPQETQYL. DNA for the CDR3: TGTGCCAGCGCCTGGGGCGGGGGGACTCCCCAAGAGACCCAGTACTTA.

The J gene is TRBJ1-1, the V gene TRBV2, with 8 bases lining up with TRBD1. J gave up 0 bases and V 8 bases, and 8 bases lay outside the gene matches. The germline V gene has CDR1 SNHLY and CDR2 FYNNEI. This CDR3 is built from 15 residues. CDR3 region: CASYGQGKMNTEAFF. The CDR3 DNA sequence: TGTGCCAGCTACGGACAGGGCAAAATGAACACTGAAGCTTTCTTT.

V and J are TRBV7-9 and TRBJ2-3, with TRBD2 identical over 8 bases. The V and J ends lost 6 bases and 8 bases, in that order; junction bases with no gene match: 16. Germline values: CDR1 SEHNR, CDR2 FQNEAQ (reference sequence). This CDR3 is built from 16 residues. The CDR3 sequence is CASSRGAAGDSGTQYF. Written as DNA, the CDR3 is TGTGCCAGCAGTAGGGGGGCAGCGGGGGATTCCGGTACGCAGTATTTT.

This clonotype was seen only a few times. J is TRBJ1-2 and V is TRBV28; the D is unclear. Per the germline V gene, CDR1 is MDHEN and CDR2 is SYDVKM. Trimming stripped 6 bases from V and 0 bases from J, with 14 bases between. The CDR3 contains 15 residues. CDR3 coding DNA: TGTGCCAGCAGCGCAAGTGGGGTTACTAACTATGGCTACACCTTC. Amino acid sequence: CASSASGVTNYGYTF.

V and J are TRBV6-8 and TRBJ2-7, with a tentative D call TRBD1 (5 bases). Germline CDR1 MNHGY, CDR2 SAAAGT. V shed 7 bases and J shed 0 bases, with 10 bases lying between them. The CDR3 loop spans 13 amino acids. The CDR3 spells CASTPTASYEQYF. The CDR3 DNA follows: TGTGCCAGCACCCCGACAGCCTCCTACGAGCAGTACTTC.

V usage is TRBV19 and J usage is TRBJ2-2; D perhaps matches TRBD1 (5 bases). V lost 5 bases and J lost 3, with 16 bases in between. Looked up from germline, CDR1 is LNHDA and CDR2 is SQIVND (reference sequence). The CDR3 is 16 amino acids. The CDR3 region is CASSRRARADTGELFF. The CDR3 nucleotides are TGTGCCAGTAGTCGTCGGGCCAGGGCCGACACCGGGGAGCTGTTTTTT.

This clonotype was detected only a few times. J is TRBJ1-1 and V is TRBV19; a possible D gene is TRBD1 (5 bases). Germline V gene data show CDR1 as LNHDA and CDR2 as SQIVND (reference sequence). The ends were cut back, 7 bases at V and 7 bases at J, with 19 bases in the middle. CDR3 length: 14 amino acids. The CDR3 DNA follows: TGTGCCAGTATGTACCGCGGGGCTAGAGGTGAAGCTTTCTTT. The encoded protein is CASMYRGARGEAFF.

DNA for the CDR3: TGTGCCATCAGTGCCGTGAACACTGAAGCTTTCTTT. It codes for CAISAVNTEAFF. The V and J genes are TRBV10-3 and TRBJ1-1; D call uncertain. The CDR3 contains 12 residues. Germline-derived CDR1 and CDR2 are ENHRY and SYGVKD. V dropped 4 bases and J dropped 0 bases, with 3 bases sitting between them.

This clonotype was recorded a few times. The genes are TRBV12-3 or TRBV12-4 and TRBJ1-3; tentatively, D is TRBD1 (5 bases). The V and J ends lost 6 bases and 4 bases respectively, with 22 bases between them. The CDR3 is 17 residues long. CDR3: CASSLGRALASGNTIYF. CDR3 coding DNA: TGTGCCAGCAGCCTGGGACGGGCTTTAGCGTCGGGAAACACCATATATTTT.

In the case of this clonotype: One junction end disagrees with the germline gene, perhaps due to a read error. This CDR3 is CASRYGAAGANVMTF. CDR3 DNA sequence: TGTGCCAGCAGATATGGGGCAGCTGGGGCCAACGTCATGACTTTC. V is TRBV7-2 and J is TRBJ2-6, with D possibly matching TRBD1 (5 bases). Germline loops: CDR1 SGHTA, CDR2 FQGNSA. The CDR3 covers 15 residues.

V gene TRBV19 combines with J gene TRBJ2-1; the D gene is possibly TRBD1 (6 bases). CDR3 length: 16 residues. V was cut by 1 base and J by 2 bases, with 12 bases left in between. Germline values: CDR1 LNHDA, CDR2 SQIVND (reference sequence). The CDR3 DNA is TGTGCCAGTAGTATAGGGGGCAGGGGAACCTACAATGAGCAGTTCTTC. Encoded protein: CASSIGGRGTYNEQFF.

In this sample, this clonotype turned up many times. The V call is TRBV7-6, the J call TRBJ2-1, with D perhaps being TRBD1 or TRBD2 (5 bases each). The V gene lost 1 base and the J gene lost 0 bases, with 16 bases spanning the gap. Germline V gives CDR1 SGHVS, CDR2 FNYEAQ. The CDR3 has 18 residues. The CDR3 loop is CASSLVGRWGSSYNEQFF. The CDR3 DNA is TGTGCCAGCAGCTTAGTGGGCCGGTGGGGGAGCTCCTACAATGAGCAGTTCTTC.